This TCR beta chain was profiled in a study of response to subunit inactivated influenza vaccine. General study points: Authors suggested that a seasonal influenza vaccination recruits few new T cells each time.

Germline V gives CDR1 SGDLS, CDR2 YYNGEE. After removal of 4 bases from V and 1 base from J, the junction contained 7 bases not matched to a gene. There are 15 residues in the CDR3. A single record per CDR3 protein comes from TCRdb applying MiXCR to the RT-PCR reads. The table records some 850,000 distinct CDR3 sequences, about a fifth of them present only once. A remark on this clonotype: What it binds is not known.

Material: PBMCs from blood, obtained 5 days after vaccination. The gene calls are TRBV9 and TRBJ2-5, with 7 bases identical to TRBD1. The receptor was derived from a man aged 45-60 years who received an inactivated influenza vaccine. The CDR3 loop is CASSKTWTGQETQYF. DNA for the CDR3: TGTGCCAGCAGCAAAACTTGGACAGGCCAAGAGACCCAGTACTTC. Variable domain in full (rest from reference TRBV9 and TRBJ2-5): DSGVTQTPKHLITATGQRVTLRCSPRSGDLSVYWYQQSLDQGLQFLIQYYNGEERAKGNILERFSAQQFPDLHSELNLSSLELGDSALYFCASSKTWTGQETQYFGPGTRLLVL.